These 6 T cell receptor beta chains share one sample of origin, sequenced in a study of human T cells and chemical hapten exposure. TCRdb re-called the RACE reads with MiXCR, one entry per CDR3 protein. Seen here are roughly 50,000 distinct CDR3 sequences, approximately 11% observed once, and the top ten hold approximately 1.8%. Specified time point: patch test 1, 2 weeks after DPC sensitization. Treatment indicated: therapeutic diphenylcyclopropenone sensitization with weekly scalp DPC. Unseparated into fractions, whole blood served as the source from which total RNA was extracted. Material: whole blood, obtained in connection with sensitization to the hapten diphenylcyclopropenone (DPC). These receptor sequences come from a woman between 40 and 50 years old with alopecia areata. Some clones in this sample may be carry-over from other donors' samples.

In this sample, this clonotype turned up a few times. This CDR3 is CASSPNRVVTGELFF. In nucleotides, the CDR3 is TGTGCCAGCAGTCCCAACCGGGTGGTCACCGGGGAGCTGTTTTTT. The chain carries TRBV6-5 and TRBJ2-2; D ambiguous. V lost 5 bases and J 4 bases, leaving 14 bases between the germline ends. The CDR3 runs to 15 residues. From germline, CDR1 is MNHEY and CDR2 SVGAGI.

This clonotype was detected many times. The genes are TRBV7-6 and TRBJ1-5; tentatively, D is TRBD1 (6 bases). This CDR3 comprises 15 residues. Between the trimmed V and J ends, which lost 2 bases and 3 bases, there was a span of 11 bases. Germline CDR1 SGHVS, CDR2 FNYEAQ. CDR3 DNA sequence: TGTGCCAGCAGCTTACCGGGGGCACTCAATCAGCCCCAGCATTTT. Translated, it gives CASSLPGALNQPQHF.

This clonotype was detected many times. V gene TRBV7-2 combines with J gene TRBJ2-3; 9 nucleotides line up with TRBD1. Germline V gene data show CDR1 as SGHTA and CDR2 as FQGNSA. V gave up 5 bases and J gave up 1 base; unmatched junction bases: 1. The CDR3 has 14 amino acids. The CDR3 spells CASSRDRGTDTQYF. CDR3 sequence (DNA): TGTGCCAGCAGCCGGGACAGGGGCACAGATACGCAGTATTTT.

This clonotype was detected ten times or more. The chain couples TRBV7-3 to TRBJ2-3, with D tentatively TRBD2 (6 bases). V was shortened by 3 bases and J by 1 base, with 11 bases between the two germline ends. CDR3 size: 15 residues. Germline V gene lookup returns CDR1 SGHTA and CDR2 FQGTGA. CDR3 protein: CASSFSPGGTDTQYF. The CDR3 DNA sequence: TGTGCCAGCAGCTTTTCCCCGGGGGGCACAGATACGCAGTATTTT. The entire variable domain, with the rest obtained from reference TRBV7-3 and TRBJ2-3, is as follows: GAGVSQTPSNKVTEKGKYVELRCDPISGHTALYWYRQSLGQGPEFLIYFQGTGAADDSGLPNDRFFAVRPEGSVSTLKIQRTERGDSAVYLCASSFSPGGTDTQYFGPGTRLTVL.

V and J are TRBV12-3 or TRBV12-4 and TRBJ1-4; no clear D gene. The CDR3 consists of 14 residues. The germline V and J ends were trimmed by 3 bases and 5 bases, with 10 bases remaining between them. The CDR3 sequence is CASSLNLLNEKLFF. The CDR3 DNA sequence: TGTGCCAGCAGTTTGAACCTGTTAAATGAAAAACTGTTTTTT.

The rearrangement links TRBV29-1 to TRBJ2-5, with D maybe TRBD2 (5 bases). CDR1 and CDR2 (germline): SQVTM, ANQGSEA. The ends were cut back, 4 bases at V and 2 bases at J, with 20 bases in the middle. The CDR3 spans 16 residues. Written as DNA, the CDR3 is TGCAGCGTTGGGGCGGGTGCAAACATCCTGCAAGAGACCCAGTACTTC. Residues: CSVGAGANILQETQYF.